These 26 T cell receptor beta chains were sequenced from one sample in a study of blood T cell repertoires in COVID-19. The assay was immunoSEQ multiplex PCR, and TCRdb's table has in-frame clones only and misses some. The sample lists about 78,000 clones, around nine tenths occurring once. The sequenced sample consisted of peripheral blood. The receptors come from a woman in her sixties or seventies with acute or convalescent COVID-19.

The chain is built from TRBV5-4 and TRBJ1-6, with 9 bases matching TRBD1. Germline loops: CDR1 SGHNT, CDR2 YYREEE (reference sequence). This CDR3 has 16 amino acids. J lost 3 bases, V lost 5 bases, and 6 bases had no gene match. The CDR3 protein is CASSSGQGLYNSPLHF. In DNA, the CDR3 is TGTGCCAGCAGTTCGGGACAGGGACTCTATAATTCACCCCTCCACTTT.

This chain uses TRBV5-1 with TRBJ1-1, with a weak D call TRBD1 (6 bases). CDR3 length equals 14 residues. Trimming shortened V by 4 bases and J by 1 base, and 11 bases separated the two germline ends. Germline CDR1 SGHRS, CDR2 YFSETQ. The CDR3 spells CASSLGQANTEAFF. For the CDR3, the DNA is TGCGCCAGCAGCCTGGGACAAGCGAACACTGAAGCTTTCTTT.

This sequence joins TRBV5-5 and TRBJ2-2; 12 nucleotides agree with TRBD2. CDR1 is SGHKS, CDR2 YYEKEE, per germline (reference sequence). Germline trimming cut 4 bases from V and 5 bases from J; bases unmatched to any gene: 6. The CDR3 is made up of 16 amino acids. For the CDR3, the DNA is TGTGCCAGCAGCCCCCGACTAGCGGGAGTGACCGGGGAGCTGTTTTTT. Its translation is CASSPRLAGVTGELFF.

This clone occurred a few times. The chain recombines TRBV19 with TRBJ2-1; 8 bases are a match to TRBD2. The CDR3 extends over 14 amino acids. J lost 6 bases, V lost 3 bases, and 4 bases had no gene match. Germline-derived CDR1 and CDR2 are LNHDA and SQIVND (reference sequence). The CDR3 DNA follows: TGTGCCAGTAGTATCGGACTAGCTGCCAATGAGCAGTTCTTC. Protein: CASSIGLAANEQFF.

CDR3 bases: TGTGCCAGCAGCTTGGGTACAGCGGGGGGACGGGATGAGCAGTTCTTC. Amino acid sequence: CASSLGTAGGRDEQFF. The chain uses TRBV5-4 and TRBJ2-1; TRBD2 aligns across 9 bases. Germline loops: CDR1 SGHNT, CDR2 YYREEE (reference sequence). The CDR3 is 16 residues long. After removal of 0 bases from V and 8 bases from J, the junction contained 9 bases not matched to a gene.

This clone showed up just a few times. The chain carries TRBV3-1 (or the pseudogene TRBV3-2) and TRBJ1-6; 9 bases map to TRBD1. Germline lookup yields CDR1 LGHDT and CDR2 YNNKEL (reference sequence). This CDR3 region has 14 residues. J lost 8 bases, V lost 5 bases, and 4 bases had no gene match. CDR3 amino acids: CASSIGTGHSPLHF. The CDR3 coding sequence is TGTGCCAGCAGCATCGGGACAGGGCATTCACCCCTCCACTTT.

V usage is TRBV7-2 and J usage is TRBJ1-2; D remains ambiguous. Trimming cost V 5 bases and J 6 bases, with 16 bases left between them. Germline CDR1 and CDR2: SGHTA and FQGNSA. The CDR3 extends over 14 amino acids. The CDR3 sequence is CASSPTARRDGYTF. The CDR3 DNA sequence: TGTGCCAGCAGCCCGACGGCCCGACGGGATGGCTACACCTTC.

J is TRBJ1-1 and V is TRBV4-3, with 9 bases that match TRBD1. The V gene's germline CDR1 is LGHNA and CDR2 YSLEER. Trimming cost V 2 bases and J 6 bases; bases outside gene matches: 1. The CDR3 extends over 13 amino acids. The CDR3 here is CASSQRQGAEAFF. In nucleotides, the CDR3 is TGCGCCAGCAGCCAAAGACAGGGGGCTGAAGCTTTCTTT.

V and J are TRBV10-3 and TRBJ2-6, with D hard to call. The CDR3 sequence is 18 residues long. Trimming removed 6 bases at V and 0 bases at J, with 18 bases between. Germline V gene sequence: CDR1 ENHRY, CDR2 SYGVKD. For the CDR3, the DNA is TGTGCCATCAGGGATGACACTGCCTTGTCCTCTGGGGCCAACGTCCTGACTTTC. Its protein is CAIRDDTALSSGANVLTF.

The chain couples TRBV7-2 to TRBJ1-2, with D maybe TRBD1 (5 bases). Trimming took off 6 bases at V and 1 base at J, with 9 bases between the two ends. The CDR3 consists of 13 residues. CDR1 and CDR2 (germline): SGHTA, FQGNSA. CDR3 in amino acids: CASRRDSNYGYTF. CDR3 sequence (DNA): TGTGCCAGCAGGCGTGACAGTAACTATGGCTACACCTTC.

V usage is TRBV11-2 and J usage is TRBJ1-5, with D unresolved. The V gene's germline CDR1 is SGHAT and CDR2 FQNNGV. Trimming took 5 bases from V and 2 from J, leaving 10 bases between them. This CDR3 comprises 14 residues. The CDR3 protein is CASSADYGNQPQHF. As DNA, the CDR3 is TGTGCCAGCAGCGCGGATTATGGCAATCAGCCCCAGCATTTT. Complete variable domain (other parts from reference TRBV11-2 and TRBJ1-5): EAGVAQSPRYKIIEKRQSVAFWCNPISGHATLYWYQQILGQGPKLLIQFQNNGVVDDSQLPKDRFSAERLKGVDSTLKIQPAKLEDSAVYLCASSADYGNQPQHFGDGTRLSIL.

The chain recombines TRBV29-1 with TRBJ2-7; no reliable D call. Trimming took 5 bases from V and 0 from J, leaving 5 bases between them. There are 11 residues in the CDR3. Germline CDR1 SQVTM, CDR2 ANQGSEA. The CDR3 nucleotides are TGCAGCGTTACTAACTCCTACGAGCAGTACTTC. Its translation: CSVTNSYEQYF.

This chain uses TRBV9 with TRBJ2-7, with D possibly TRBD2 on 5 matching bases. The ends were cut back, 2 bases at V and 2 bases at J, with 14 bases in the middle. Germline V CDR1 and CDR2: SGDLS, YYNGEE. The CDR3 consists of 15 residues. As DNA, the CDR3 is TGTGCCAGCAGCGTCGGGGATTCCGGAACCTACGAGCAGTACTTC. It is translated as CASSVGDSGTYEQYF.

This clone was counted once. V gene TRBV7-8 combines with J gene TRBJ2-2; D might be TRBD1 (5 bases). This CDR3 is 14 amino acids long. CDR1 SGHVS and CDR2 FQNEAQ come from the germline V gene. The V end lost 0 bases, the J end lost 7 bases, and 9 bases lay between the germline ends. CDR3 residues: CASSLAGAIGELFF. The DNA of the CDR3 is TGTGCCAGCAGCTTAGCAGGGGCAATCGGGGAGCTGTTTTTT. Using reference TRBV7-8 and TRBJ2-2 for the parts outside the CDR3, the full variable domain is GAGVSQSPRYKVAKRGQDVALRCDPISGHVSLFWYQQALGQGPEFLTYFQNEAQLDKSGLPSDRFFAERPEGSVSTLKIQRTQQEDSAVYLCASSLAGAIGELFFGEGSRLTVL.

For the CDR3, the DNA is TGTGCCAGTAGTATAGTCGGGAGACAGCGCGGAGCTTTCTTT. This translates into CASSIVGRQRGAFF. The chain uses TRBV19 and TRBJ1-1, with a possible D match to TRBD1 (5 bases). V was cut by 1 base and J by 10 bases, with 16 bases left in between. CDR1 LNHDA and CDR2 SQIVND come from the germline V gene (reference sequence). The CDR3 sequence is 14 residues long.

The chain uses TRBV11-2 and TRBJ2-2; TRBD1 matches at 9 bases. CDR3 length: 16 amino acids. J lost 3 bases, V lost 1 base, and 3 bases had no gene match. Per germline, CDR1 SGHAT and CDR2 FQNNGV. In DNA, the CDR3 is TGTGCCAGCAGCTTAGGTGGGACAGGGTACACCGGGGAGCTGTTTTTT. It codes for CASSLGGTGYTGELFF.

This chain connects TRBV7-2 to TRBJ1-4, with 8 bases identical to TRBD1. In germline, CDR1 is SGHTA, CDR2 FQGNSA. The CDR3 spans 13 residues. J lost 10 bases, V lost 5 bases, and 6 bases had no gene match. CDR3 protein: CASSDGQGGKLFF. The CDR3 nucleotides are TGTGCCAGCAGCGACGGACAGGGCGGAAAACTGTTTTTT.

The rearrangement uses TRBV4-1 and TRBJ2-1, with TRBD1 identical over 10 bases. Losses at the gene ends were 4 bases for V and 7 bases for J; bases not matched to a gene: 4. Germline V gives CDR1 MGHRA, CDR2 YSYEKL. The CDR3 has 14 residues. In nucleotides, the CDR3 is TGCGCCAGCAGCCGACGACAGGGGGCAAATGAGCAGTTCTTC. Translating it yields CASSRRQGANEQFF.

The chain employs TRBV27 and TRBJ1-4, with D possibly TRBD1 on 6 matching bases. In germline, CDR1 is MNHEY, CDR2 SMNVEV (reference sequence). The V gene lost 2 bases and the J gene lost 8 bases, with 15 bases spanning the gap. This CDR3 has 15 amino acids. The CDR3 here is CASSLRGAYFEKLFF. The CDR3 coding sequence is TGTGCCAGCAGTTTACGGGGGGCGTATTTCGAAAAACTGTTTTTT.

The chain uses TRBV28 and TRBJ2-7; D might be TRBD2 (5 bases). Trimming removed 1 base from V and 2 bases from J, with 9 bases in between. Germline V lookup: CDR1 MDHEN, CDR2 SYDVKM. CDR3 size: 14 residues. The CDR3: CASSLSGRAYEQYF. CDR3 bases: TGTGCCAGCAGTTTATCTGGGAGAGCCTACGAGCAGTACTTC.

This clone has a single count. The chain is built from TRBV5-1 and TRBJ2-2, with 10 positions matching TRBD2. V lost 4 bases to trimming and J lost 3 bases; unmatched junction nucleotides: 3. This CDR3 is built from 15 residues. Germline V gene lookup returns CDR1 SGHRS and CDR2 YFSETQ. For the CDR3, the DNA is TGCGCCAGCAGCACCGGGACTAGCGACACCGGGGAGCTGTTTTTT. Its protein product is CASSTGTSDTGELFF.

V and J are TRBV5-1 and TRBJ2-3; 7 bases map to TRBD1. CDR3 length: 14 residues. The V segment lost 5 bases and the J segment 6 bases; nucleotides outside the gene matches: 9. Germline V CDR1 and CDR2: SGHRS, YFSETQ. CDR3 loop: CASRETGWSDTQYF. For the CDR3, the DNA is TGCGCCAGCAGGGAGACAGGGTGGTCGGATACGCAGTATTTT.

The rearrangement links TRBV28 to TRBJ1-6; D possibly corresponds to TRBD1 (6 bases). The V gene lost 2 bases and the J gene lost 6 bases, with 8 bases spanning the gap. Germline V gene sequence: CDR1 MDHEN, CDR2 SYDVKM. This CDR3 has 14 amino acids. This CDR3 reads CASSLGQSNSPLHF. CDR3 coding DNA: TGTGCCAGCAGTTTAGGACAGTCTAATTCACCCCTCCACTTT.

The chain joins TRBV6-5 to TRBJ2-2; 7 bases align to TRBD2. The CDR3 spans 15 residues. Germline CDR1 is MNHEY and CDR2 is SVGAGI. The V gene end was trimmed by 7 bases and the J gene end by 3 bases; junction bases not matched to a gene: 8. The CDR3, as DNA: TGTGCCAGCAAGGGCGGCGGGAGTGACACCGGGGAGCTGTTTTTT. As protein: CASKGGGSDTGELFF.

J is TRBJ2-6 and V is TRBV18, with D unclear. Looked up from germline, CDR1 is KGHSH and CDR2 is LQKENI. Trimming cost V 3 bases and J 1 base, with 10 bases left between them. This CDR3 region has 16 residues. In DNA form, the CDR3 reads TGTGCCAGCTCACCGCTTACGGGTTCTGGGGCCAACGTCCTGACTTTC. Protein product: CASSPLTGSGANVLTF.

This chain connects TRBV19 to TRBJ1-5; D perhaps matches TRBD1 (5 bases). Germline CDR1 and CDR2: LNHDA and SQIVND (reference sequence). V lost 5 bases to trimming and J lost 3 bases, with 20 bases between them. The CDR3 has 17 amino acids. CDR3 sequence reads: CASSRDTREGDNQPQHF. The CDR3, as DNA: TGTGCCAGTAGTCGAGACACCAGGGAAGGTGACAATCAGCCCCAGCATTTT.